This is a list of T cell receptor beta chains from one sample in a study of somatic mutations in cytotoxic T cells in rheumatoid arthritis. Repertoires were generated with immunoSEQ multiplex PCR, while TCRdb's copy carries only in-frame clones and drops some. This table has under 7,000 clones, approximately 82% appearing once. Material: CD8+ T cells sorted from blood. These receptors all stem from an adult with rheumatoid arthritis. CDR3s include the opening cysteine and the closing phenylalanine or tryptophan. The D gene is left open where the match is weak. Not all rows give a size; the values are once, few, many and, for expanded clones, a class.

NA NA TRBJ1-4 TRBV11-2 CASSWGREKLFF TGTGCCAGCAGCTGGGGCCGAGAAAAACTGTTTTTT
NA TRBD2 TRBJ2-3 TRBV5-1 CASSLSAGVPTDTQYF TGCGCCAGCAGCTTGTCGGCGGGGGTACCCACAGATACGCAGTATTTT
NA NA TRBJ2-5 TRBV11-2 CASSLERSVQETQYF TGTGCCAGCAGCTTAGAACGGTCAGTCCAAGAGACCCAGTACTTC
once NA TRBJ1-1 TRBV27 CASSKITYRAHQTSNTEAFF TGTGCCAGCAGTAAGATCACCTACCGGGCCCATCAAACATCGAACACTGAAGCTTTCTTT
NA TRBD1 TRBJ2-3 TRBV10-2 CASSERWTGGSTDTQYF TGCGCCAGCAGTGAGCGATGGACAGGGGGGAGCACAGATACGCAGTATTTT
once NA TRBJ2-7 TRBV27 CASSLSPGSAYEQYF TGTGCCAGCAGTTTATCCCCAGGATCAGCCTACGAGCAGTACTTC
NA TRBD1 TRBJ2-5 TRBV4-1 CASSQVDRGIRETQYF TGCGCCAGCAGCCAAGTTGACAGGGGCATCCGAGAGACCCAGTACTTC
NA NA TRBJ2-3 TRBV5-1 CASTDGNTDTQYF TGCGCCAGCACGGACGGGAACACAGATACGCAGTATTTT
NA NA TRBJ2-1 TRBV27 CASSLRGSSYNEQFF TGTGCCAGCAGTTTAAGGGGGAGCTCCTACAATGAGCAGTTCTTC
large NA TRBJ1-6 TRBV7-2 CASSLGFGSPLHF TGTGCCAGCAGCTTAGGGTTCGGGTCACCCCTCCACTTT
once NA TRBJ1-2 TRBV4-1 CASSQDSTWDHYGYTF TGCGCCAGCAGCCAAGATAGCACATGGGATCACTATGGCTACACCTTC
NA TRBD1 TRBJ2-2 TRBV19 CASSMNRGQGGELFF TGTGCCAGTAGTATGAACAGGGGGCAGGGCGGGGAGCTGTTTTTT
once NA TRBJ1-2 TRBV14 CASSQGVGSNYGYTF TGTGCCAGCAGCCAAGGAGTCGGGTCTAACTATGGCTACACCTTC
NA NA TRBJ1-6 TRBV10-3 CAISDHRVSNSPLHF TGTGCCATCAGTGACCACAGGGTATCTAATTCACCCCTCCACTTT
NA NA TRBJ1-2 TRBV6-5 CASSSAPGFFYGYTF TGTGCCAGCAGTTCTGCACCGGGGTTCTTCTATGGCTACACCTTC
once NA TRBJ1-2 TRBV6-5 CASRGGVIDGYTF TGTGCCAGCCGGGGGGGCGTAATTGATGGCTACACCTTC
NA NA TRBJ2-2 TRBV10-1 CASSESISTGELFF TGCGCCAGCAGTGAGTCGATTTCCACCGGGGAGCTGTTTTTT